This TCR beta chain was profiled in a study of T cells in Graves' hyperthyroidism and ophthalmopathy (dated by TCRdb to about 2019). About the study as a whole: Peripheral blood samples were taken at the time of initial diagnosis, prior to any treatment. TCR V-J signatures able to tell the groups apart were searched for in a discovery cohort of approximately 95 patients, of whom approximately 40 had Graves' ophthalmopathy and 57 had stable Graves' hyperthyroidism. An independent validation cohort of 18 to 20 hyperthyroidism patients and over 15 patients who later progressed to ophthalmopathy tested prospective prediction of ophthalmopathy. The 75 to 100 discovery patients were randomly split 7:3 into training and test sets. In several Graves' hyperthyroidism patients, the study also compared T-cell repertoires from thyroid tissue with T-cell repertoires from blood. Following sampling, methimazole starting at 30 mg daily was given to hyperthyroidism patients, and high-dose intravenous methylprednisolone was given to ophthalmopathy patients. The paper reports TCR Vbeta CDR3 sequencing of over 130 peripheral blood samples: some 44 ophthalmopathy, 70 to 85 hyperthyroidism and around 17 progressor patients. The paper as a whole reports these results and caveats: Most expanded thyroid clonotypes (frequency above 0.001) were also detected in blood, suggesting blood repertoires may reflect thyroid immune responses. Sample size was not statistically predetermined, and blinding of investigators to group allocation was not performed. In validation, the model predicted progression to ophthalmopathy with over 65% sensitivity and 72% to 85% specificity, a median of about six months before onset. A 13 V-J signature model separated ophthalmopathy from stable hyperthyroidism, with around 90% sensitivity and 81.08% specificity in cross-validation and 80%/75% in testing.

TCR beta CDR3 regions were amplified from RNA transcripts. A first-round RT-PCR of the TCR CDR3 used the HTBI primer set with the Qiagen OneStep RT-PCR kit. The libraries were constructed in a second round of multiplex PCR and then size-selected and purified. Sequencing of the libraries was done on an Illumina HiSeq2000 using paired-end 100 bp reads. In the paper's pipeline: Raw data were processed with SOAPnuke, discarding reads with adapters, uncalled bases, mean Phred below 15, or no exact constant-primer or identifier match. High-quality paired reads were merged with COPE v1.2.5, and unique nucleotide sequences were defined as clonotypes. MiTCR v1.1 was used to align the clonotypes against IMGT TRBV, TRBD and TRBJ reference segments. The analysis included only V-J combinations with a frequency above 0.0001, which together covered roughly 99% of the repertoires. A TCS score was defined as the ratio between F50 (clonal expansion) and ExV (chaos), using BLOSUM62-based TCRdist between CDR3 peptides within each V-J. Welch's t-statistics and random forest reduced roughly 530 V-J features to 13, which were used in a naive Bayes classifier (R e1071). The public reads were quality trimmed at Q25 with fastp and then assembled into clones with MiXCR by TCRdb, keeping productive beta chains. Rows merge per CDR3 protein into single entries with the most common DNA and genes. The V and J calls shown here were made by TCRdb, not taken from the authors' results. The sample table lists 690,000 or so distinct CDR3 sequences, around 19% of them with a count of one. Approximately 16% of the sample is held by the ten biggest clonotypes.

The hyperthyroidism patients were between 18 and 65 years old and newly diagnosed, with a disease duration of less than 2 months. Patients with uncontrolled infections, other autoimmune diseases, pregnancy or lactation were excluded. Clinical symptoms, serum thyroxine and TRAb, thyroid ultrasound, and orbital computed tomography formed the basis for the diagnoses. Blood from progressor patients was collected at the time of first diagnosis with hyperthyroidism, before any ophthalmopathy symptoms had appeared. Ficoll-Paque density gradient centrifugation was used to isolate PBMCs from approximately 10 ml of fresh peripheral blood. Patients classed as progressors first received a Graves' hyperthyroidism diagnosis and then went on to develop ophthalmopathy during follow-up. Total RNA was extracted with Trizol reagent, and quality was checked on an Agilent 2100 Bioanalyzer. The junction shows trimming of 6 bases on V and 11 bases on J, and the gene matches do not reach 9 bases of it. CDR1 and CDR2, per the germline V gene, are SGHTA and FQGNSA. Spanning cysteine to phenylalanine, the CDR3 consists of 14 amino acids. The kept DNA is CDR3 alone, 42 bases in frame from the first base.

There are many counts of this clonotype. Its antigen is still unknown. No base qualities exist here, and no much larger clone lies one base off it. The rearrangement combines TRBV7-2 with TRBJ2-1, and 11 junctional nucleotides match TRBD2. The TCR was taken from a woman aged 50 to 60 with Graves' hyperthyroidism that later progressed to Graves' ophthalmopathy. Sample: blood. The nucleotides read TGTGCCAGCAGGCTGGGGGGACTAGCGGTCAAGCAGTTCTTC. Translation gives CASRLGGLAVKQFF.